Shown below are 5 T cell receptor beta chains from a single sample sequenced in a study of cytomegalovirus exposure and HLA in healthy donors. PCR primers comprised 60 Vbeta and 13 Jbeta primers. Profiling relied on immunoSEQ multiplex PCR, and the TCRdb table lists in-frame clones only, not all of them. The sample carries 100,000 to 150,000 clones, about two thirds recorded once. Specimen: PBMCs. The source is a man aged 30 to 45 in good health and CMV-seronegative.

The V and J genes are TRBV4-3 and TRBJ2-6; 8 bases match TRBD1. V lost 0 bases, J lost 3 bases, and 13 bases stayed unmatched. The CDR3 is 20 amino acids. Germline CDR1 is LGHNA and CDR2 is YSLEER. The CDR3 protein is CASSQDTAGGVLFGANVLTF. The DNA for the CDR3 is TGCGCCAGCAGCCAAGATACGGCAGGGGGCGTTCTTTTTGGGGCCAACGTCCTGACTTTC.

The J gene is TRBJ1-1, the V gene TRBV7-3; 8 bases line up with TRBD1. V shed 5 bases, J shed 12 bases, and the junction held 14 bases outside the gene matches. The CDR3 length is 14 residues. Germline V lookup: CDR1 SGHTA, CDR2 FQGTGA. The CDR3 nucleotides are TGTGCCAGCAGCCCCAACGCAGGACAGGGAGGGTCTTTCTTT. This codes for CASSPNAGQGGSFF.

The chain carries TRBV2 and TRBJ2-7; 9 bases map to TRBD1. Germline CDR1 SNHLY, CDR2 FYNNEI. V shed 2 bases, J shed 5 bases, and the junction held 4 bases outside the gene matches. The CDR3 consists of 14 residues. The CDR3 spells CASSEQGQGHEQYF. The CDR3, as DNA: TGTGCCAGCAGTGAACAGGGACAGGGCCACGAGCAGTACTTC. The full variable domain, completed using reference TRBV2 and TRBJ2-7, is EPEVTQTPSHQVTQMGQEVILRCVPISNHLYFYWYRQILGQKVEFLVSFYNNEISEKSEIFDDQFSVERPDGSNFTLKIRSTKLEDSAMYFCASSEQGQGHEQYFGPGTRLTVT.

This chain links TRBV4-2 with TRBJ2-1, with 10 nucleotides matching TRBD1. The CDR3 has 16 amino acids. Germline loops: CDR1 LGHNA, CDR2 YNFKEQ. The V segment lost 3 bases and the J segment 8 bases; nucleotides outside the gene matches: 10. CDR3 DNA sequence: TGTGCCAGCAGCCAGTACCGGGACAGGGGCCGAGATGAGCAGTTCTTC. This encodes CASSQYRDRGRDEQFF.

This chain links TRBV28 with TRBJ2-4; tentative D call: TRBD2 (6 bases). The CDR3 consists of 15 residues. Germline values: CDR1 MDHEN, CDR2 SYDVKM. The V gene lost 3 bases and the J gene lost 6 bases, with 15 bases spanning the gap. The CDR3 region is CASSFRLGLGNIQYF. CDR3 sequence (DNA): TGTGCCAGCAGTTTTAGATTGGGACTGGGAAACATTCAGTACTTC. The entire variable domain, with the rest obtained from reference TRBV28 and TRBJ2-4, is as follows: DVKVTQSSRYLVKRTGEKVFLECVQDMDHENMFWYRQDPGLGLRLIYFSYDVKMKEKGDIPEGYSVSREKKERFSLILESASTNQTSMYLCASSFRLGLGNIQYFGAGTRLSVL.